This TCR beta chain was profiled in a study of cytomegalovirus exposure and HLA in healthy donors. Trimming shortened V by 2 bases and J by 7 bases, and 11 bases separated the two germline ends. Germline V gives CDR1 MGHDK, CDR2 SYGVNS. There are 13 residues in the CDR3. A note on this clone: Antigen unknown.

Notes on the study in general: DRB1 had the most TCR associations and HLA-C the fewest, a later analysis found, with rates varying by HLA locus. It was taken for granted in presence/absence analyses that sequencing depth across donors was roughly uniform.

The primer mix had 60 Vbeta and 13 Jbeta primers. Clones were read by immunoSEQ multiplex PCR, and TCRdb kept only the in-frame ones, dropping some. Recorded for this sample: about 50,000 clones. This clonotype was sampled from a young man in good health and CMV-seropositive. Sequencing input: PBMCs. J is TRBJ1-2 and V is TRBV25-1; no reliable D call. CDR3 amino acids: CASSEPPFGGYTF. CDR3 DNA sequence: TGTGCCAGCAGTGAACCCCCTTTCGGTGGCTACACCTTC.